A single sample is the source of the 16 T cell receptor beta chains below, sequenced in a study of blood T cell repertoires in COVID-19. TCRdb's copy holds only in-frame clones and misses some; the assay was immunoSEQ multiplex PCR. The profile shows about 480,000 clones, around 87% of them singletons. The source material was PBMCs or T cells enriched from blood (not recorded which). These receptors came from a woman aged 40 to 50 who had recovered from COVID-19.

The table lists this clone with a count of one. This chain links TRBV9 with TRBJ2-5; TRBD2 is a possible D gene (5 bases). The CDR3 is 16 amino acids. V lost 0 bases to trimming and J lost 3 bases, with 15 bases between them. CDR1 and CDR2 (germline): SGDLS, YYNGEE. The CDR3 bases are TGTGCCAGCAGCGTAGCTATTGGGAGTTTGGAAGAGACCCAGTACTTC. This translates into CASSVAIGSLEETQYF.

The chain couples TRBV5-6 to TRBJ2-1, with 7 bases fitting TRBD2. CDR1 is SGHDT and CDR2 is YYEEEE in the germline V gene. The CDR3 runs 15 residues. The J segment lost 5 bases and the V segment lost 1 base, leaving 6 bases of the junction unmatched. CDR3 amino acids: CASSLLTSRNNEQFF. In DNA, the CDR3 is TGTGCCAGCAGCTTGCTGACTAGCAGGAACAATGAGCAGTTCTTC.

The chain couples TRBV6-4 to TRBJ2-1; TRBD2 matches 11 bases. This CDR3 is 14 amino acids long. The junction had 6 bases not matched to a gene; V was cut back by 6 bases and J by 8 bases. Germline V gene sequence: CDR1 MRHNA, CDR2 SNTAGT. CDR3 DNA sequence: TGTGCCAGCAGCCCGGGACTAGCGGACTATGAGCAGTTCTTC. The encoded protein is CASSPGLADYEQFF.

The chain links TRBV15 to TRBJ1-2; D possibly corresponds to TRBD1 (5 bases). The CDR3 sequence is 13 residues long. V lost 0 bases and J 7 bases, leaving 9 bases between the germline ends. CDR1 is LNHNV and CDR2 is YYDKDF in the germline V gene (reference sequence). The CDR3 nucleotides read TGTGCCACCAGCAGAGATTCTGGGGCTGGCTACACCTTC. Amino acid sequence: CATSRDSGAGYTF.

The V gene is TRBV28, the J gene TRBJ1-4; tentative D call: TRBD1 (6 bases). Trimming took off 4 bases at V and 7 bases at J, with 19 bases between the two ends. The CDR3 consists of 16 residues. Germline CDR1 and CDR2: MDHEN and SYDVKM. The CDR3 coding sequence is TGTGCCAGCAGTTCCTTGGGGGGGCGGTTCGGTGAAAAACTGTTTTTT. It is translated as CASSSLGGRFGEKLFF.

The rearrangement uses TRBV3-1 (or the pseudogene TRBV3-2) and TRBJ2-6, with D unresolved. Germline V lookup: CDR1 LGHDT, CDR2 YNNKEL (reference sequence). The germline V and J ends were trimmed by 4 bases and 1 base, with 8 bases remaining between them. CDR3 length: 15 residues. Here the CDR3 DNA reads TGTGCCAGCAGCCTTCGGTTATCTGGGGCCAACGTCCTGACTTTC. Translation gives CASSLRLSGANVLTF.

The chain employs TRBV6-1 and TRBJ1-6; perhaps TRBD1 as D (6 bases). This CDR3 contains 16 residues. Looked up from germline, CDR1 is MNHNS and CDR2 is SASEGT. Trimming removed 2 bases at V and 6 bases at J, with 14 bases between. The CDR3 is CASSESYRVSNSPLHF. CDR3 nucleotides: TGTGCCAGCAGTGAATCCTACAGGGTCTCTAATTCACCCCTCCACTTT.

The chain has TRBV2 and TRBJ2-3; 15 bases match TRBD2. Germline V CDR1 and CDR2: SNHLY, FYNNEI. This CDR3 comprises 17 residues. V dropped 5 bases and J dropped 2; count of bases not matched to a gene: 5. The CDR3 bases are TGTGCCAGCAGTCGATGGACTAGCGGGAGGGTCACAGATACGCAGTATTTT. Translation gives CASSRWTSGRVTDTQYF.

The chain combines TRBV5-1 with TRBJ1-1; TRBD1 aligns across 7 bases. The CDR3 runs to 16 residues. The V and J ends lost 0 bases and 1 base, in that order; junction bases with no gene match: 6. Germline V gives CDR1 SGHRS, CDR2 YFSETQ. This CDR3 reads CASSLGQGGGNTEAFF. The CDR3 DNA sequence: TGCGCCAGCAGCTTGGGACAGGGCGGCGGGAACACTGAAGCTTTCTTT.

A few counts support this clone. This chain joins TRBV11-3 and TRBJ2-1; 11 positions agree with TRBD1. Germline lookup yields CDR1 SGHNT and CDR2 YENEEA. This CDR3 is 15 amino acids long. V lost 3 bases to trimming and J lost 7 bases; unmatched junction nucleotides: 5. This CDR3 reads CASSLDRGRRNEQFF. DNA of the CDR3: TGTGCCAGCAGCTTGGACAGGGGGCGGCGGAATGAGCAGTTCTTC. Variable domain in full (rest from reference TRBV11-3 and TRBJ2-1): EAGVVQSPRYKIIEKKQPVAFWCNPISGHNTLYWYLQNLGQGPELLIRYENEEAVDDSQLPKDRFSAERLKGVDSTLKIQPAELGDSAVYLCASSLDRGRRNEQFFGPGTRLTVL.

This chain connects TRBV7-9 to TRBJ2-7, with D unresolved. The V end was cut by 5 bases, the J end by 2 bases, with 7 bases between. Germline CDR1 SEHNR, CDR2 FQNEAQ (reference sequence). CDR3 length: 12 residues. CDR3 protein: CASSLDTYEQYF. The CDR3 DNA sequence: TGTGCCAGCAGCCTAGACACCTACGAGCAGTACTTC. Supplemented by reference TRBV7-9 and TRBJ2-7, the full variable domain reads DTGVSQNPRHKITKRGQNVTFRCDPISEHNRLYWYRQTLGQGPEFLTYFQNEAQLEKSRLLSDRFSAERPKGSFSTLEIQRTEQGDSAMYLCASSLDTYEQYFGPGTRLTVT.

The gene calls are TRBV5-1 and TRBJ2-7; TRBD1 matches at 11 bases. There are 14 residues in the CDR3. V lost 3 bases to trimming and J lost 4 bases; unmatched junction nucleotides: 3. CDR1 and CDR2 from the germline V gene are SGHRS and YFSETQ. This CDR3 is CASSSGQGAYEQYF. The CDR3 coding sequence is TGCGCCAGCAGCTCTGGACAGGGGGCATACGAGCAGTACTTC. The full variable domain, completed using reference TRBV5-1 and TRBJ2-7, is KAGVTQTPRYLIKTRGQQVTLSCSPISGHRSVSWYQQTPGQGLQFLFEYFSETQRNKGNFPGRFSGRQFSNSRSEMNVSTLELGDSALYLCASSSGQGAYEQYFGPGTRLTVT.

V and J are TRBV18 and TRBJ2-1; D perhaps matches TRBD1 (6 bases). The germline CDR1 and CDR2 sequences are KGHSH and LQKENI. V lost 6 bases to trimming and J lost 9 bases, with 21 bases between them. The CDR3 covers 15 residues. Here the CDR3 DNA reads TGTGCCAGCTCCCCAATGACCGACCTAGGGGGTGAGCAGTTCTTC. It is translated as CASSPMTDLGGEQFF.

The gene calls are TRBV28 and TRBJ2-3, with D possibly TRBD1 on 6 matching bases. The germline CDR1 and CDR2 sequences are MDHEN and SYDVKM. CDR3 size: 14 residues. V was trimmed by 7 bases and J by 3 bases, leaving 14 bases between them. CDR3 sequence reads: CASKLLQGTDTQYF. In nucleotides, the CDR3 is TGTGCCAGCAAACTGTTGCAGGGGACAGATACGCAGTATTTT.

The rearrangement uses TRBV5-1 and TRBJ2-1; 14 bases are a match to TRBD2. Losses at the gene ends were 4 bases for V and 8 bases for J; bases not matched to a gene: 11. Germline V gives CDR1 SGHRS, CDR2 YFSETQ. The CDR3 is 17 residues long. The CDR3 region has the DNA TGCGCCAGCAGCCAAAGGACCGGGACTAGCGGGAGTTATGAGCAGTTCTTC. Residues: CASSQRTGTSGSYEQFF.

J is TRBJ1-1 and V is TRBV27; 8 positions agree with TRBD1. CDR3 length: 15 amino acids. Germline assignment: CDR1 MNHEY and CDR2 SMNVEV (reference sequence). The V segment lost 4 bases and the J segment 4 bases; nucleotides outside the gene matches: 8. CDR3 DNA: TGTGCCAGCAGTTACCTCGACAGGGGTGCCACTGAAGCTTTCTTT. This encodes CASSYLDRGATEAFF.